These T cell receptor beta chains were read from a single sample in a study of blood T cell repertoires in COVID-19. Data came from immunoSEQ multiplex PCR; TCRdb stores just in-frame clones and leaves some out. The repertoire holds some 60,000 clones, with 80% as singletons. Sequences were obtained from peripheral blood. These receptor sequences come from a man between 60 and 75 years old with acute or convalescent COVID-19. The CDR3 runs from the conserved cysteine through the conserved F or W. Each record gives: clone size, V gene, J gene, D gene, CDR3 DNA, CDR3 protein. The D gene is left open where the match is weak. The size of a clone is reported for some rows only, either as once, few or many, or as a class for expanded clones.

abundance: .
v_gene: TRBV6-6
j_gene: TRBJ1-5
d_gene: TRBD1
CDR3nt: TGTGCCAGCAGAGATGGGACAGGGGGCCTTCAGCCCCAGCATTTT
CDR3aa: CASRDGTGGLQPQHF

abundance: .
v_gene: TRBV6-6
j_gene: TRBJ2-5
d_gene: TRBD2
CDR3nt: TGTGCCAGCAGTCTGGCGGGGGGTAACCAAGAGACCCAGTACTTC
CDR3aa: CASSLAGGNQETQYF

abundance: .
v_gene: TRBV12-2
j_gene: TRBJ2-1
d_gene: .
CDR3nt: TGTGCAAGTCGCTTAGGGGAATCGGACAGGGGGCAGATCTACAATGAGCAGTTCTTC
CDR3aa: CASRLGESDRGQIYNEQFF

abundance: .
v_gene: TRBV7-2
j_gene: TRBJ2-7
d_gene: TRBD2
CDR3nt: TGTGCCAGCAGCTTAATGACTAGCGGGACGAGCTCCTACGAGCAGTACTTC
CDR3aa: CASSLMTSGTSSYEQYF

abundance: .
v_gene: TRBV7-2
j_gene: TRBJ1-1
d_gene: .
CDR3nt: TGTGCCAGCAGCAAGGGACACCCGAACACTGAAGCTTTCTTT
CDR3aa: CASSKGHPNTEAFF

abundance: .
v_gene: TRBV6-1
j_gene: TRBJ2-3
d_gene: TRBD2
CDR3nt: TGTGCCAGCAGTGAGGCTAGCGGGGGAGGTACGCAGTATTTT
CDR3aa: CASSEASGGGTQYF

abundance: .
v_gene: TRBV18
j_gene: TRBJ1-5
d_gene: TRBD1
CDR3nt: TGTGCCAGCTCACCCGGACAGGCGGTTAATCAGCCCCAGCATTTT
CDR3aa: CASSPGQAVNQPQHF

abundance: few
v_gene: TRBV5-1
j_gene: TRBJ2-7
d_gene: .
CDR3nt: TGCGCCAGCAGCTTGGACCCAGGGGTTTCGGGCTACGAGCAGTACTTC
CDR3aa: CASSLDPGVSGYEQYF

abundance: once
v_gene: TRBV4-1
j_gene: TRBJ1-1
d_gene: TRBD1
CDR3nt: TGCGCCAGCAGACCTCAGGGGGCTTGGGGGACTGAAGCTTTCTTT
CDR3aa: CASRPQGAWGTEAFF

abundance: .
v_gene: TRBV27
j_gene: TRBJ1-1
d_gene: TRBD1
CDR3nt: TGTGCCAGCAGTCCACAGGGGTGGACTGAAGCTTTCTTT
CDR3aa: CASSPQGWTEAFF

abundance: once
v_gene: TRBV28
j_gene: TRBJ1-1
d_gene: TRBD1
CDR3nt: TGTGCCAGCAGTTTATTAGGGACAGGGAGAGGGCCTGAAGCTTTCTTT
CDR3aa: CASSLLGTGRGPEAFF

abundance: few
v_gene: TRBV5-4
j_gene: TRBJ2-7
d_gene: .
CDR3nt: TGTGCCAGCAGCCCGCGGGACAGATCCTACGAGCAGTACTTC
CDR3aa: CASSPRDRSYEQYF

abundance: .
v_gene: TRBV12-5
j_gene: TRBJ1-2
d_gene: .
CDR3nt: TGTGCTAGTGGTTTGGGGGGAGTGAATGGCTACACCTTC
CDR3aa: CASGLGGVNGYTF

abundance: .
v_gene: TRBV4-2
j_gene: TRBJ2-1
d_gene: TRBD2
CDR3nt: TGTGCCAGCAGCCATGGCCCGGGTAGCGGGGGTTACAATGAGCAGTTCTTC
CDR3aa: CASSHGPGSGGYNEQFF

abundance: .
v_gene: TRBV24-1
j_gene: TRBJ2-5
d_gene: .
CDR3nt: TGTGCCACCAGTGCCCGCCAGGGGTACCAAGAGACCCAGTACTTC
CDR3aa: CATSARQGYQETQYF

abundance: .
v_gene: TRBV6-6
j_gene: TRBJ2-7
d_gene: TRBD1
CDR3nt: TGTGCCAGCAGCACCCGGGACAGGGGCAGTTACGAGCAGTACTTC
CDR3aa: CASSTRDRGSYEQYF

abundance: .
v_gene: TRBV10-1
j_gene: TRBJ2-1
d_gene: .
CDR3nt: TGCGCCAGCAGTGAGTCGATTCAGGCTACCAACTACAATGAGCAGTTCTTC
CDR3aa: CASSESIQATNYNEQFF

abundance: .
v_gene: TRBV7-9
j_gene: TRBJ2-7
d_gene: TRBD1
CDR3nt: TGTGCCAGCAGCTTAGACGGACAGGGGACCTACGAGCAGTACTTC
CDR3aa: CASSLDGQGTYEQYF

abundance: once
v_gene: TRBV6-6
j_gene: TRBJ1-6
d_gene: TRBD1
CDR3nt: TGTGCCAGCACCAAGGACAGGTCGAATTCACCCCTCCACTTT
CDR3aa: CASTKDRSNSPLHF

abundance: .
v_gene: TRBV19
j_gene: TRBJ1-5
d_gene: TRBD1
CDR3nt: TGTGCCAGTAGCCCGAACGAGGACAGGAGCAATCAGCCCCAGCATTTT
CDR3aa: CASSPNEDRSNQPQHF